This T cell receptor beta chain was recovered during a study of PD-1 blockade in classical Hodgkin lymphoma. Study conclusions and caveats: Exclusion was applied to patients who started nivolumab under 1 year after ASCT. Patients newly diagnosed and complete responders had comparable baseline diversity. The study reported lower baseline TCR diversity in newly diagnosed patients than in healthy donors.

Points on this clone: Its matching antigen is unknown.

Germline V gives CDR1 MNHNY, CDR2 SVGAGI (reference sequence). The CDR3 sequence is 13 residues long. Trimming left V 7 bases short and J 1 base short, with 8 bases between. No patient escaped relapse after autologous stem cell transplantation, and brentuximab vedotin exposure varied. Only in-frame clones appear in the TCRdb table, and some are missing; sequencing was by immunoSEQ multiplex PCR. The sample has 10,000 to 13,000 clones; around 79% are singletons. The starting material was peripheral blood mononuclear cells (PBMCs), obtained at baseline. The chain has TRBV6-6 and TRBJ2-1; D call uncertain. The sequence derives from a human donor with classical Hodgkin lymphoma. In nucleotides, the CDR3 is TGTGCCAGCAAAAAAGGGTCCTACAATGAGCAGTTCTTC. Residues: CASKKGSYNEQFF.